This T cell receptor beta chain was recorded in a study of blood T cell repertoires in COVID-19. Study as a whole: Spain, Italy and the United States supplied samples that represented acute and convalescent COVID-19. The cDNA or gDNA used as material had been derived from T cells, B-cell-depleted T cells, or PBMCs.

The germline CDR1 and CDR2 sequences are GTSNPN and SVGIG (reference sequence). V lost 4 bases and J 4 bases, leaving 13 bases between the germline ends. The CDR3 spans 13 residues. Original processing methods: Reference gene primer amplification gave estimated nucleated cell counts. Produced via immunoSEQ multiplex PCR; TCRdb's table is partial and in-frame only. V and J calls and clone size are those listed in that table; D and trimming were worked out from the DNA. The sample contains some 75,000 clones, more than 70% of which appear only once. This receptor was taken from a man between 45 and 60 years old with COVID-19, enrolled during active disease. What was sequenced was peripheral blood. The chain is built from TRBV30 and TRBJ1-1, with D tentatively TRBD1 (5 bases). DNA for the CDR3: TGTGCCTGGAAAACTTCAGGGTTCACTGAAGCTTTCTTT. It is translated as CAWKTSGFTEAFF.